The present entry profiles one T cell receptor (beta chain) with its context. Its antigen remains unknown. The junction differs from germline at one of its ends, possibly a read error. This specimen comes from a study of T cells in narcolepsy. Study observations and caveats: Comparing one patient's CSF and blood CD4+ clonotypes highlighted HCRT- and TRIB2-specific autoreactive clonotypes.

Generated by immunoSEQ multiplex PCR, the TCRdb table keeps only in-frame clones and is missing some. The sample has some 16,000 clones; 85% are singletons. Germline V gene sequence: CDR1 MNHNS, CDR2 SASEGT. There are 14 residues in the CDR3. The receptor was derived from a human donor in good health. This chain connects TRBV6-1 to TRBJ1-1, with 7 nucleotides matching TRBD1. Sequencing was carried out using memory (CD45RA-) CD4+ T cells from blood. CDR3 residues: CASSEAGGGTAAFF. Written as DNA, the CDR3 is TGTGCCAGCAGTGAGGCAGGGGGAGGAACTGCAGCTTTCTTT.